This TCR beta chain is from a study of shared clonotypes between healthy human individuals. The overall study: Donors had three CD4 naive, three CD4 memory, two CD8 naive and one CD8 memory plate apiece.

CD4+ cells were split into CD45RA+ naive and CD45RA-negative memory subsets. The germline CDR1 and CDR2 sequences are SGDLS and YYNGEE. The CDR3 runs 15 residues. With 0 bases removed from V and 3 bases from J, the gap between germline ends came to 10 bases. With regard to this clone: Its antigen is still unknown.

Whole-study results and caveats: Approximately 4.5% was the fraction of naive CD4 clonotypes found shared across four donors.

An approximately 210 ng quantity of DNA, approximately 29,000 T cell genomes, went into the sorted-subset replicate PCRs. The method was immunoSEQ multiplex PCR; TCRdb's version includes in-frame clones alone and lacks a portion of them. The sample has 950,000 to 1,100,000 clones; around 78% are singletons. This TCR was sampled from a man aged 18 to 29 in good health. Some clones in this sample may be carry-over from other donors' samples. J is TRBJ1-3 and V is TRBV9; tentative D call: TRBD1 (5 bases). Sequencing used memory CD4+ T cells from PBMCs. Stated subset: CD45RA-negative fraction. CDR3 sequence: CASSVEAGNGNTIYF. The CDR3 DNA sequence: TGTGCCAGCAGCGTAGAGGCAGGGAATGGAAACACCATATATTTT.